A selection of T cell receptor beta chains follows, all from one sample in a study of cytomegalovirus exposure and HLA in healthy donors. Profiled with immunoSEQ multiplex PCR; TCRdb holds only in-frame clones, not every one. The top ten hold 0.67% of the sample, which has 90,000 to 120,000 clones, more than 90% seen once. Sequenced: PBMCs. Receptor source: a woman in her late teens or twenties in good health and CMV-seronegative. CDR3s include the opening cysteine and the closing phenylalanine or tryptophan. A D gene is named only where the DNA matches it firmly. Part of the rows lack a size; the others show once, few, many or a class for expanded clones.

15,TRBJ1-4,NA,NA,TRBV7-8,CASSLYPGLREKLFF,TGTGCCAGCAGCTTATATCCAGGGCTGAGGGAAAAACTGTTTTTT
16,TRBJ1-4,NA,NA,TRBV4-2,CASSQDRGTRSEKLFF,TGTGCCAGCAGCCAAGATCGGGGGACCCGCAGTGAAAAACTGTTTTTT
17,TRBJ1-6,NA,once,TRBV5-1,CASSFLPGTSPGEPLHF,TGCGCCAGCAGCTTTTTACCGGGGACCTCTCCGGGGGAGCCCCTCCACTTT
17,TRBJ1-5,NA,NA,TRBV19,CASSRPVWTEGNQPQHF,TGTGCCAGTAGTAGACCAGTTTGGACAGAGGGCAATCAGCCCCAGCATTTT
13,TRBJ2-1,TRBD1,NA,TRBV9,CASSSTTGEGQFF,TGTGCCAGCAGCTCCACGACAGGGGAAGGGCAGTTCTTC
13,TRBJ2-3,NA,NA,TRBV19,CASSPPSADTQYF,TGTGCCAGTAGTCCTCCGAGCGCAGATACGCAGTATTTT
13,TRBJ1-1,NA,NA,TRBV29-1,CSVEWGMNTEAFF,TGCAGCGTTGAATGGGGCATGAACACTGAAGCTTTCTTT
19,TRBJ2-5,NA,NA,TRBV27,CASSPSGFVRGAPQETQYF,TGTGCCAGCAGCCCGTCAGGGTTTGTCCGGGGGGCGCCCCAAGAGACCCAGTACTTC
13,TRBJ2-7,NA,NA,TRBV19,CASSIREFYEQYF,TGTGCCAGTAGTATACGAGAGTTCTACGAGCAGTACTTC
17,TRBJ2-2,TRBD1,NA,TRBV18,CASSPPGTGANTGELFF,TGTGCCAGCTCACCTCCCGGGACAGGGGCGAACACCGGGGAGCTGTTTTTT
17,TRBJ2-7,NA,NA,TRBV19,CASSNPGILGDSYEQYF,TGTGCCAGTAGTAATCCCGGCATTCTAGGGGACTCCTACGAGCAGTACTTC
14,TRBJ1-5,TRBD1,NA,TRBV7-3,CASSRGRGHQPQHF,TGTGCCAGCAGCCGGGGCAGGGGGCATCAGCCCCAGCATTTT
13,TRBJ1-2,NA,NA,TRBV6-5,CASSHEAGSGYTF,TGTGCCAGCAGCCACGAGGCGGGGAGCGGCTACACCTTC
16,TRBJ2-4,TRBD2,NA,TRBV4-1,CASSQRGGIAKNIQYF,TGCGCCAGCAGCCAAAGGGGAGGGATAGCCAAAAACATTCAGTACTTC
13,TRBJ1-5,NA,once,TRBV2,CASSQDSNQPQHF,TGTGCCAGCAGCCAGGATAGCAATCAGCCCCAGCATTTT
15,TRBJ2-5,TRBD1,once,TRBV6-5,CASRHRTGDRETQYF,TGTGCCAGCAGACATAGGACAGGGGATCGGGAGACCCAGTACTTC
15,TRBJ1-2,NA,NA,TRBV6-1,CASSDTAGANYGYTF,TGTGCCAGCAGTGATACCGCCGGAGCTAACTATGGCTACACCTTC
15,TRBJ2-2,TRBD2,NA,TRBV27,CASSLSSGKTGELFF,TGTGCCAGCAGTTTATCTAGCGGGAAGACCGGGGAGCTGTTTTTT
17,TRBJ2-2,NA,NA,TRBV4-2,CASSQAHRTQFAGELFF,TGTGCCAGCAGCCAAGCCCACAGGACCCAGTTCGCCGGGGAGCTGTTTTTT
15,TRBJ1-1,TRBD1,NA,TRBV4-1,CASSPNGQGGTEAFF,TGCGCCAGCAGCCCAAATGGACAGGGGGGGACTGAAGCTTTCTTT
16,TRBJ1-2,TRBD1,NA,TRBV6-6,CASRRRGGAPVFGYTF,TGTGCCAGCAGAAGGCGAGGGGGCGCCCCCGTTTTTGGCTACACCTTC
15,TRBJ2-2,TRBD1,NA,TRBV5-5,CASSPGEQGAWELFF,TGTGCCAGCAGCCCAGGAGAACAGGGGGCGTGGGAGCTGTTTTTT
15,TRBJ1-1,NA,NA,TRBV5-4,CASSLAKEANTEAFF,TGTGCCAGCAGCTTGGCCAAGGAGGCGAACACTGAAGCTTTCTTT
15,TRBJ2-3,TRBD1,once,TRBV5-4,CASSPDRANTDTQYF,TGTGCCAGCAGTCCCGACAGGGCTAACACAGATACGCAGTATTTT
15,TRBJ1-5,NA,NA,TRBV4-1,CASSQDSQNNQPQHF,TGCGCCAGCAGCCAAGATTCACAGAACAATCAGCCCCAGCATTTT
16,TRBJ2-2,TRBD1,NA,TRBV15,CATSPEDRVDTGELFF,TGTGCCACCAGCCCAGAGGACAGGGTTGACACCGGGGAGCTGTTTTTT
16,TRBJ2-3,TRBD2,NA,TRBV11-2,CASSSQGGGALDTQYF,TGTGCCAGCAGCTCCCAGGGCGGGGGGGCCCTAGATACGCAGTATTTT
16,TRBJ2-3,TRBD2,NA,TRBV15,CATSNPRGSGTDTQYF,TGTGCCACCAGCAACCCGAGGGGTAGCGGGACAGATACGCAGTATTTT
17,TRBJ1-3,NA,NA,TRBV4-3,CASSQDGTVSSGNTIYF,TGCGCCAGCAGCCAAGATGGAACAGTTAGCTCTGGAAACACCATATATTTT
14,TRBJ2-5,NA,NA,TRBV11-2,CASSFGLILETQYF,TGTGCCAGCAGCTTCGGACTAATCTTGGAGACCCAGTACTTC
14,TRBJ2-5,NA,NA,TRBV18,CASSRQDLGETQYF,TGTGCCAGCTCGCGACAGGACCTTGGGGAGACCCAGTACTTC
15,TRBJ1-5,NA,NA,TRBV18,CASSPRQGGNQPQHF,TGTGCCAGCTCACCACGTCAGGGTGGTAATCAGCCCCAGCATTTT
13,TRBJ1-5,NA,NA,TRBV7-8,CASSQTYNQPQHF,TGTGCCAGCAGCCAAACCTATAATCAGCCCCAGCATTTT
15,TRBJ2-7,NA,NA,TRBV7-6,CASSPLGRVAYEQYF,TGTGCCAGCAGCCCTCTGGGCAGGGTTGCGTACGAGCAGTACTTC
14,TRBJ1-3,TRBD1,NA,TRBV6-1,CASRDRSSGNTIYF,TGTGCCAGCAGGGACAGGTCGAGCGGAAACACCATATATTTT
16,TRBJ2-1,TRBD1,NA,TRBV28,CASSRLRTGDADEQFF,TGTGCCAGCAGTCGACTTCGGACAGGGGACGCTGATGAGCAGTTCTTC
12,TRBJ1-2,NA,NA,TRBV30,CAWSVGGDGYTF,TGTGCCTGGAGTGTCGGCGGAGATGGCTACACCTTC
17,TRBJ2-3,TRBD2,NA,TRBV19,CASSTTPPTSQNDTQYF,TGTGCCAGTAGTACGACTCCACCGACTAGCCAGAACGATACGCAGTATTTT
15,TRBJ2-7,TRBD1,NA,TRBV9,CASSVSGTGYYEQYF,TGTGCCAGCAGCGTAAGTGGGACAGGGTACTACGAGCAGTACTTC
19,TRBJ2-1,TRBD1,NA,TRBV2,CASRIGQGRRTTRYNEQFF,TGTGCCAGCAGGATTGGACAGGGGCGCAGGACTACCAGATACAATGAGCAGTTCTTC
11,TRBJ1-1,NA,NA,TRBV29-1,CSVGQAIGGFF,TGCAGCGTTGGCCAGGCGATCGGTGGGTTCTTT
16,TRBJ1-1,TRBD1,few,TRBV7-6,CASSRVSVTGGTEAFF,TGTGCCAGCAGCCGCGTTTCGGTGACAGGGGGCACTGAAGCTTTCTTT
15,TRBJ2-1,TRBD2,NA,TRBV5-1,CASSQQLAGLIWQFF,TGCGCCAGCAGCCAACAACTAGCGGGGTTAATCTGGCAGTTCTTC
15,TRBJ2-5,NA,NA,TRBV7-7,CASSPRGLNQETQYF,TGTGCCAGCAGCCCCCGGGGACTGAACCAAGAGACCCAGTACTTC
15,TRBJ2-2,TRBD1,NA,TRBV9,CASSVVGQGTQELFF,TGTGCCAGCAGCGTAGTGGGACAGGGGACCCAGGAGCTGTTTTTT
15,TRBJ2-3,TRBD2,NA,TRBV9,CASSANQGGADTQYF,TGTGCCAGCAGCGCTAATCAGGGAGGGGCAGATACGCAGTATTTT
16,TRBJ2-1,TRBD2,NA,TRBV10-3,CAISQLAGGAHNEQFF,TGTGCCATCAGTCAACTAGCGGGGGGCGCACATAATGAGCAGTTCTTC
15,TRBJ2-5,TRBD2,NA,TRBV4-3,CASSQASGGAGAQYF,TGCGCCAGCAGCCAAGCTAGCGGGGGGGCAGGGGCCCAGTACTTC